The T cell receptor beta chain under discussion was sequenced for a study of blood T cell repertoires in COVID-19 (dated by TCRdb to about 2020). A note on the overall study: The collaborator samples originated in the United States, Italy and Spain and spanned the acute and convalescent phases of COVID-19. A freely available public database, intended as a resource for researchers studying the immune response to SARS-CoV-2, is where the repertoires were released. Nearly every sample came with metadata listing a de-identified subject ID, COVID-19 status, age in years and sex. The dataset comprised deeply sampled blood TCRbeta repertoires from subjects exposed to, actively infected with, or recovered from COVID-19. The material from the prospective study consisted of cDNA or gDNA derived from T cells, B-cell-depleted T cells, or PBMCs. Where available, HLA class I and class II types were obtained from metadata supplied by the sample provider rather than from assay-based typing. Samples were obtained from the ongoing ImmuneRACE study (first 160 participants) and from about 1,300 subjects provided by 6 global collaborators.

Participants in the prospective study were enrolled through a virtual design, were aged roughly 18 to 95 years, and lived in roughly 24 United States geographic areas. To assign participants to cohorts, the prospective study relied on clinical history that participants themselves reported in a screening survey and a study questionnaire. For ImmuneRACE Cohort 3, a participant was defined as recovered based on two consecutive negative NP/OP PCR tests, clearance by a healthcare professional, or resolution of symptoms. Each participant in the prospective study had whole blood, serum and a nasopharyngeal or oropharyngeal swab collected by mobile phlebotomists. Additional blood draws and questionnaires over an approximately two-month period could optionally be provided by prospective study participants. Before DNA extraction, blood samples from the prospective study were shipped at room temperature or frozen.

The CDR3 starts with the cysteine, ends with the phenylalanine, and has 13 residues. The CDR3 DNA has 39 bases and is translated from base 1. According to the germline V gene, CDR1 reads SGHTA and CDR2 reads FQGNSA. On this clone itself: Its antigen target is currently unknown. The junction departs from germline at one end; a sequencing error may be responsible.

TCRbeta CDR3 regions were amplified from genomic DNA using the immunoSEQ Assay, a bias-controlled multiplex PCR. As for how the authors treated the data: The number of nucleated cells in each sample was estimated by amplification of reference gene primers within the assay. To quantify the absolute abundance of each unique TCRbeta CDR3 rearrangement, sequence reads were collapsed and filtered. For each sample, productive Simpson clonality was calculated as the square root of Simpson's diversity index over productive rearrangements. TCRdb holds this immuneACCESS table with in-frame rearrangements only. Some clones are missing; in checked studies, unresolved V genes explain under half, and the rest has no known cause. V and J calls plus clone size are reproduced from that table; the DNA served to infer D and trimming. Across this sample there are roughly 150,000 clones, with around 82% seen only once. Around 6% of the sample rests with the top ten.

Study-wide findings and limitations: How much clinical and demographic metadata was included differed by source and by participant, and the metadata was provided uncurated.

The sequencing input was PBMCs or T cells enriched from blood (not recorded which). This receptor was taken from a woman aged 45 to 65 who had recovered from COVID-19. The chain employs TRBV7-2 and TRBJ1-2, with no confidently assigned D gene. The nucleotide sequence reads as follows: TGTGCCAGCAGCTTAGAACCCCTCGCCGTTACTTTCTTC. It specifies CASSLEPLAVTFF.